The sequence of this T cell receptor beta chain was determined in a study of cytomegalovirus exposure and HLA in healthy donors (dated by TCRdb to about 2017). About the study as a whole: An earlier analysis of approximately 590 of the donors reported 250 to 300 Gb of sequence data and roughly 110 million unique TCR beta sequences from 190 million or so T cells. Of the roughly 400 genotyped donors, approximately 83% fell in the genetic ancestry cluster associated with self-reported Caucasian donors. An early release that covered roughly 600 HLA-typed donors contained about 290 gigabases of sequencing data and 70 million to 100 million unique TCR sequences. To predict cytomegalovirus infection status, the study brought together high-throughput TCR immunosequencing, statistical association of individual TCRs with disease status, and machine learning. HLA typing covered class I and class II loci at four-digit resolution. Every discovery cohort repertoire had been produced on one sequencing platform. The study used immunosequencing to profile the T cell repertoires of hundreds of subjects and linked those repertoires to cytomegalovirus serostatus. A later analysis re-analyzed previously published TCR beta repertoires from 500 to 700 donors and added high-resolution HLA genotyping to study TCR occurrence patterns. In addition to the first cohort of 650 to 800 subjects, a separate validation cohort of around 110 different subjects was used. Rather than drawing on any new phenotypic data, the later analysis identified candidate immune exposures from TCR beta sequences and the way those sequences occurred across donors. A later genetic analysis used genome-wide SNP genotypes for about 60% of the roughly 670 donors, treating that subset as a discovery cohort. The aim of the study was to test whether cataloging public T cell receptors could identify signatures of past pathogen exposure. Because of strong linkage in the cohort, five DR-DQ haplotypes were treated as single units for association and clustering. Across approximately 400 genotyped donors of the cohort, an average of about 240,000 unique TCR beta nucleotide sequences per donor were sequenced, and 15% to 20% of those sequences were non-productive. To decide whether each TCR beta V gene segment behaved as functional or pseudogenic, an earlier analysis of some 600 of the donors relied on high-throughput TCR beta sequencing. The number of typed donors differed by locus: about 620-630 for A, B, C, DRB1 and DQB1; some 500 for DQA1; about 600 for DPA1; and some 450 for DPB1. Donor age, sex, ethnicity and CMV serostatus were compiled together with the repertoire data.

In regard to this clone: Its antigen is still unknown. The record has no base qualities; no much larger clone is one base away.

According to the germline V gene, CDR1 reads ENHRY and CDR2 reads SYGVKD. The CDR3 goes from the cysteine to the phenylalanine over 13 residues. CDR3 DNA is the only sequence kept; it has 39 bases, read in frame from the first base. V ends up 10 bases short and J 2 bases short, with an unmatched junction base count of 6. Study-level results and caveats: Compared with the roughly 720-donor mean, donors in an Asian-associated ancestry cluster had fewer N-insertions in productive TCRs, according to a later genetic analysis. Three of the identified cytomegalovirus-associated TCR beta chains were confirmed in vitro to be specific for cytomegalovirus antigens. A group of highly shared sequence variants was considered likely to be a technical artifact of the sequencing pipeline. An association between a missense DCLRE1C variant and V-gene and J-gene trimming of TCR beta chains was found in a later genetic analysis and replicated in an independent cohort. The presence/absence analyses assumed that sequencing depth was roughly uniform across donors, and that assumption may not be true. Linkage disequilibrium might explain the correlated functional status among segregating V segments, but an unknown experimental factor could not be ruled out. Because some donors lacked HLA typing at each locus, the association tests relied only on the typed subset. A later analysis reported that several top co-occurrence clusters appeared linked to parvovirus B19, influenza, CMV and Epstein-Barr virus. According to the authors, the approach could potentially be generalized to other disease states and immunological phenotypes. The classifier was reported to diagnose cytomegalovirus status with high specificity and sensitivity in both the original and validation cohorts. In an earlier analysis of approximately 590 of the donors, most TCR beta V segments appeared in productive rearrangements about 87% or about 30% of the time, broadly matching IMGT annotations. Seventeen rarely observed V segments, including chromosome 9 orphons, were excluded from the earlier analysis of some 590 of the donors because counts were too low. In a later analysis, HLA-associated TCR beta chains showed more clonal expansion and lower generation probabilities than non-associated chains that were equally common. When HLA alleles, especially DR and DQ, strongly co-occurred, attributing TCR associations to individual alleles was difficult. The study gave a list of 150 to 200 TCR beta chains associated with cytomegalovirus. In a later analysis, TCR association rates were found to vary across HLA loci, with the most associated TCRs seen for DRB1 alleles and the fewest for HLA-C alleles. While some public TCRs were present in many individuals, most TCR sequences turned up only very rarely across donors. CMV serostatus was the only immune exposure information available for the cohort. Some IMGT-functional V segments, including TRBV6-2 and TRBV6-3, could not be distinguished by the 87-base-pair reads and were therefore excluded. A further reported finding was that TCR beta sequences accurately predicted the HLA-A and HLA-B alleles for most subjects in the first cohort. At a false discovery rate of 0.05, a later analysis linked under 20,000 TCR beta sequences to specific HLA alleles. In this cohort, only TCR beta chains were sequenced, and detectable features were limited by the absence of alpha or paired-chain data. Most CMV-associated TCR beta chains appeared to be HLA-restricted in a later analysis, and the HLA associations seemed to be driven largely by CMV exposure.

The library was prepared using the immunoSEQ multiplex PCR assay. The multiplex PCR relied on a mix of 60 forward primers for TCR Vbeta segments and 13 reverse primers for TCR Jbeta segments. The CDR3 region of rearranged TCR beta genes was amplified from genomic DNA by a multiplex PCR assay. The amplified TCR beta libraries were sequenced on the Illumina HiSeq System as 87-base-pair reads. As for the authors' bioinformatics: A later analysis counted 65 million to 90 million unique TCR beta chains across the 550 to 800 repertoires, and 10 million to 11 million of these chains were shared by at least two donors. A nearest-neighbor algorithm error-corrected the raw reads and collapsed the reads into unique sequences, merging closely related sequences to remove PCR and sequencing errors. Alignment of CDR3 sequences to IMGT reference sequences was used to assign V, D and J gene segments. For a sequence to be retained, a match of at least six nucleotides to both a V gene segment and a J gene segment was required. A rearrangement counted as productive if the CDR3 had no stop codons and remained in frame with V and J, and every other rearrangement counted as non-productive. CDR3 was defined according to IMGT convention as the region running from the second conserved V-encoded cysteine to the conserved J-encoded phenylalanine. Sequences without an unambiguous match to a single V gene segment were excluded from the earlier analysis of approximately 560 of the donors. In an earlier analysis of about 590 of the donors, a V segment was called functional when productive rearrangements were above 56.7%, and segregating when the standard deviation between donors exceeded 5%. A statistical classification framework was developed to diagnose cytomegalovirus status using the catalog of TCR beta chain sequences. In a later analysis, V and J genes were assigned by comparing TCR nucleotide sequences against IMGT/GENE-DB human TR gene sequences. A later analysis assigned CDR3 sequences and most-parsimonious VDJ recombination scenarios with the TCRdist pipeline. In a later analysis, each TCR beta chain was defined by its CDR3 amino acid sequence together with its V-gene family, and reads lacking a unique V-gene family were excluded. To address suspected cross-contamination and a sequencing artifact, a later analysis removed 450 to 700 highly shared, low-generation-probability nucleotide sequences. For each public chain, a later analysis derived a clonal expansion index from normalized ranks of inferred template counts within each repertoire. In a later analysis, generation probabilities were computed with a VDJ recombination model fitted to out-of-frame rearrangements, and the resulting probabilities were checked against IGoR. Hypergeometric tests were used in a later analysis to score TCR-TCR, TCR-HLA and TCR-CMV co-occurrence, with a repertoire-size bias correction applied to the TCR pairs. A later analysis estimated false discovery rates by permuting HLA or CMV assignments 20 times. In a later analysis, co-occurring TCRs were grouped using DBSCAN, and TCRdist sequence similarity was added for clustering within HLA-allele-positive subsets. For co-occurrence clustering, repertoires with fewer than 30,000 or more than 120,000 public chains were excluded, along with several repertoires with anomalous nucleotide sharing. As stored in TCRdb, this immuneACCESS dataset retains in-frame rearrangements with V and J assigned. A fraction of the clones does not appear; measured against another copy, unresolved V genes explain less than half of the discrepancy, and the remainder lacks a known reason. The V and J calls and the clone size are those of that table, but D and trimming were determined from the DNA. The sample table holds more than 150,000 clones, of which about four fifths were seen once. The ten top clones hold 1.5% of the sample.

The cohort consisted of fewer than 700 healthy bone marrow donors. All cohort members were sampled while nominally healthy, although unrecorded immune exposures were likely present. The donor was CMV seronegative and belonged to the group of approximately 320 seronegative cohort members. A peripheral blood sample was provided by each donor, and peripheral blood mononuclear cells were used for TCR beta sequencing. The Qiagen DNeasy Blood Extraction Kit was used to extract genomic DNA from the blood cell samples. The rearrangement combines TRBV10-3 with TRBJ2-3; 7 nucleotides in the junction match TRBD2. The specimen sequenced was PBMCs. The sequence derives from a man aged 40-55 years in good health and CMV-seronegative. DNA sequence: TGTGCCACCCGGGGGGATCTCACAGATACGCAGTATTTT. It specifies CATRGDLTDTQYF.